Shown below are 24 T cell receptor beta chains from a single sample sequenced in a study of cytomegalovirus exposure and HLA in healthy donors. In the PCR, 60 Vbeta and 13 Jbeta primers were used. The data were produced by immunoSEQ multiplex PCR, yet TCRdb's version contains in-frame clones alone and is incomplete. Here the sample spans 65,000 to 80,000 clones, about 68% being singletons. Sequencing was performed on PBMCs. Receptors originate from a man in his forties in good health and CMV-seropositive.

The rearrangement uses TRBV10-2 and TRBJ2-4; possible D gene TRBD1, 6 bases. Deletions cut 3 bases from V and 6 bases from J, with 18 bases between. Germline CDR1 and CDR2: WSHSY and SAAADI. This CDR3 is built from 16 residues. CDR3 coding DNA: TGCGCCAGCAGTGAAGGGGGTAGTCTGACGGGAAACATTCAGTACTTC. Its protein product is CASSEGGSLTGNIQYF.

The rearrangement joins TRBV11-2 to TRBJ2-1, with a tentative D call TRBD2 (5 bases). The germline V gene has CDR1 SGHAT and CDR2 FQNNGV. V was clipped by 2 bases and J by 8 bases, with 10 bases between them. The CDR3 is 13 amino acids. The CDR3 DNA sequence: TGTGCCAGCAGCTTAATGAGGGCCGATGAGCAGTTCTTC. It codes for CASSLMRADEQFF.

This chain connects TRBV28 to TRBJ2-5; a possible D gene is TRBD1 (7 bases). Per germline, CDR1 MDHEN and CDR2 SYDVKM. V was shortened by 5 bases and J by 7 bases, with 26 bases between the two germline ends. The CDR3 contains 17 residues. CDR3 sequence (DNA): TGTGCCAGCAGTCTACGTGGCAGGGGGGTGGAAAGAGGGACCCAGTACTTC. Amino acid sequence: CASSLRGRGVERGTQYF. The full variable domain, completed using reference TRBV28 and TRBJ2-5, is DVKVTQSSRYLVKRTGEKVFLECVQDMDHENMFWYRQDPGLGLRLIYFSYDVKMKEKGDIPEGYSVSREKKERFSLILESASTNQTSMYLCASSLRGRGVERGTQYFGPGTRLLVL.

The J gene is TRBJ2-7, the V gene TRBV7-8, with TRBD1 matching over 10 bases. The V and J ends lost 0 bases and 2 bases, in that order; junction bases with no gene match: 4. CDR1 and CDR2 from the germline V gene are SGHVS and FQNEAQ. This CDR3 region has 16 residues. Written as DNA, the CDR3 is TGTGCCAGCAGCTTAGCATTGGGGACAGGGGCCTACGAGCAGTACTTC. This encodes CASSLALGTGAYEQYF.

This clone qualifies as medium-sized. The V gene is TRBV4-3, the J gene TRBJ1-4; the match to TRBD1 covers 8 bases. Per germline, CDR1 LGHNA and CDR2 YSLEER. J gave up 8 bases and V 4 bases, and 12 bases lay outside the gene matches. The CDR3 sequence is 16 residues long. The CDR3 DNA is TGCGCCAGCAGCCCAGGATTAGACAGGGGAGGCGAAAAACTGTTTTTT. Translating gives CASSPGLDRGGEKLFF.

The chain is built from TRBV5-1 and TRBJ2-3, with no clear D. Germline V gene data show CDR1 as SGHRS and CDR2 as YFSETQ. Trimming took 4 bases from V and 3 from J, leaving 3 bases between them. The CDR3 sequence is 11 residues long. The CDR3 loop is CASSATDTQYF. The CDR3 DNA reads TGCGCCAGCAGCGCGACAGATACGCAGTATTTT.

The chain recombines TRBV11-3 with TRBJ1-3; D is undetermined. Germline V gene lookup returns CDR1 SGHNT and CDR2 YENEEA. The CDR3 loop spans 16 amino acids. Trimming left V 2 bases short and J 0 bases short, with 11 bases between. The CDR3 here is CASSLRSGNSGNTIYF. As DNA, the CDR3 is TGTGCCAGCAGCTTAAGGAGCGGAAACTCTGGAAACACCATATATTTT.

This clone was seen once. One end of the junction fails to match germline, which may point to a read error. This chain uses TRBV18 with TRBJ1-2; D is uncertain. Germline V gene sequence: CDR1 KGHSH, CDR2 LQKENI. The CDR3 runs to 14 residues. CDR3 DNA sequence: TGTGCCAGCTCTCCACTTCAGGACTTATATGGCTACACCTTC. It specifies CASSPLQDLYGYTF.

The chain couples TRBV5-8 to TRBJ1-5, with unresolved D. The V gene lost 5 bases and the J gene lost 3 bases, with 18 bases spanning the gap. There are 16 residues in the CDR3. Per germline, CDR1 SGHTS and CDR2 YDEGEE. The CDR3, as DNA: TGTGCCAGCAGGCTGGACCTGAGCGGTGCCAATCAGCCCCAGCATTTT. This gives the protein CASRLDLSGANQPQHF.

The CDR3 coding sequence is TGTGCCAGCAGTTCCGGCGGTTGGTACGAGCAGTACTTC. Its translation: CASSSGGWYEQYF. The V gene is TRBV27, the J gene TRBJ2-7; the D is unclear. Trimming removed 4 bases at V and 4 bases at J, with 11 bases between. Germline V lookup: CDR1 MNHEY, CDR2 SMNVEV (reference sequence). This CDR3 region has 13 residues.

The genes are TRBV5-1 and TRBJ1-1; D remains ambiguous. The CDR3 is made up of 14 amino acids. CDR1 and CDR2 (germline): SGHRS, YFSETQ. Trimming cost V 4 bases and J 3 bases, with 13 bases left between them. The chain's CDR3 is CASSTTARDTEAFF. CDR3 nucleotides: TGCGCCAGCAGCACTACTGCGCGTGACACTGAAGCTTTCTTT.

The J gene is TRBJ2-3, the V gene TRBV11-2, with D uncertain. Germline loops: CDR1 SGHAT, CDR2 FQNNGV. V was trimmed by 5 bases and J by 6 bases, leaving 6 bases between them. The CDR3 totals 11 residues. CDR3 sequence: CASSPRDTQYF. In DNA form, the CDR3 reads TGTGCCAGCAGCCCTCGGGATACGCAGTATTTT.

The sample holds one count of this clone. The chain employs TRBV20-1 and TRBJ1-2; no clear D gene. V lost 5 bases to trimming and J lost 4 bases, with 5 bases between them. The germline V gene encodes CDR1 DFQATT and CDR2 SNEGSKA (reference sequence). The CDR3 has 10 amino acids. CDR3: CSAYFYGYTF. The CDR3, as DNA: TGCAGTGCTTACTTCTATGGCTACACCTTC.

The chain carries TRBV6-5 and TRBJ1-2; D might be TRBD1 (6 bases). V was shortened by 6 bases and J by 5 bases, with 10 bases between the two germline ends. Germline CDR1 reads MNHEY; CDR2 reads SVGAGI. The CDR3 has 12 residues. This CDR3 reads CASSGQLYGYTF. For the CDR3, the DNA is TGTGCCAGCAGCGGACAGCTGTATGGCTACACCTTC.

CDR3 DNA: TGTGCCAGCAGTTACTCGACAGGAAAATTCAATCAGCCCCAGCATTTT. Translated, it gives CASSYSTGKFNQPQHF. The J gene is TRBJ1-5, the V gene TRBV6-6; weak D call: TRBD1 (6 bases). The V end was cut by 0 bases, the J end by 3 bases, with 12 bases between. Germline V gives CDR1 MNHNY, CDR2 SVGAGI (reference sequence). The CDR3 length is 16 residues.

This chain uses TRBV15 with TRBJ2-5; TRBD2 matches at 9 bases. Germline CDR1 is LNHNV and CDR2 is YYDKDF (reference sequence). V dropped 0 bases and J dropped 5; count of bases not matched to a gene: 7. CDR3 length equals 16 residues. The CDR3 bases are TGTGCCACCAGCAGAGATCTAGTAGCGGGAGACGAGACCCAGTACTTC. Amino acid sequence: CATSRDLVAGDETQYF.

This chain joins TRBV4-2 and TRBJ2-5; the D gene is possibly TRBD1 (6 bases). The CDR3 runs 16 residues. V lost 0 bases, J lost 3 bases, and 14 bases lay in between. Germline V CDR1 and CDR2: LGHNA, YNFKEQ. The chain's CDR3 is CASSQDFRTEKETQYF. As DNA, the CDR3 is TGTGCCAGCAGCCAAGATTTCCGGACAGAGAAAGAGACCCAGTACTTC.

The chain carries TRBV10-1 and TRBJ2-7; D gene uncertain. The CDR3 has 12 amino acids. The V gene lost 2 bases and the J gene lost 3 bases, with 5 bases spanning the gap. Looked up from germline, CDR1 is WNHNN and CDR2 is SYGVQD (reference sequence). Here the CDR3 reads CASSEGSYEQYF. In nucleotides, the CDR3 is TGCGCCAGCAGTGAGGGTAGCTACGAGCAGTACTTC.

The chain recombines TRBV6-1 with TRBJ2-3, with 9 bases matching TRBD2. This CDR3 contains 18 residues. J gave up 2 bases and V 4 bases, and 13 bases lay outside the gene matches. Germline V gene sequence: CDR1 MNHNS, CDR2 SASEGT. CDR3 DNA sequence: TGTGCCAGCAGTGGGGGGGGGTCGACTAGCGGATACACAGATACGCAGTATTTT. It yields the protein CASSGGGSTSGYTDTQYF.

This rearrangement joins TRBV28 to TRBJ1-6; D uncertain. CDR3 length equals 15 residues. The V gene lost 6 bases and the J gene lost 6 bases, with 15 bases spanning the gap. Germline-derived CDR1 and CDR2 are MDHEN and SYDVKM. This chain's CDR3 is CASSPLATLNSPLHF. The CDR3 DNA is TGTGCCAGCAGCCCTCTAGCAACACTTAATTCACCCCTCCACTTT.

This sequence joins TRBV2 and TRBJ1-5; 8 nucleotides agree with TRBD1. Trimming took 5 bases from V and 3 from J; bases not matched to a gene: 6. CDR1 SNHLY and CDR2 FYNNEI come from the germline V gene. This CDR3 region has 15 residues. The CDR3 DNA reads as TGTGCCAGCAGTTTTGACAGGGGTCCCAATCAGCCCCAGCATTTT. Its protein is CASSFDRGPNQPQHF.

V is TRBV10-3 and J is TRBJ2-3; D possibly corresponds to TRBD2 (5 bases). The CDR3 is 12 amino acids. Trimming left V 3 bases short and J 6 bases short, with 7 bases between. CDR1 ENHRY and CDR2 SYGVKD come from the germline V gene. This CDR3 is CAISDKRDTQYF. In DNA form, the CDR3 reads TGTGCCATCAGTGACAAGCGGGATACGCAGTATTTT.

This rearrangement joins TRBV5-4 to TRBJ1-2, with D tentatively TRBD1 (6 bases). V shed 0 bases and J shed 8 bases, with 14 bases lying between them. The CDR3 has 14 residues. The germline V gene has CDR1 SGHNT and CDR2 YYREEE (reference sequence). CDR3 DNA: TGTGCCAGCAGCTTGGCCGGGACACCGAGCGGCTACACCTTC. Encoded protein: CASSLAGTPSGYTF.

The chain links TRBV19 to TRBJ1-1, with 8 bases aligning to TRBD1. The germline V gene encodes CDR1 LNHDA and CDR2 SQIVND (reference sequence). The V segment lost 9 bases and the J segment 11 bases; nucleotides outside the gene matches: 17. CDR3 size: 14 residues. The CDR3 reads CASTRGRQGLSAFF. CDR3 bases: TGTGCCAGCACAAGGGGCCGACAGGGGCTTAGTGCTTTCTTT.